This T cell receptor beta chain is from a study of blood T cell repertoires in COVID-19. Whole-study context: Researchers got acute and convalescent COVID-19 samples from the United States, Italy and Spain. In each case, the material was cDNA or gDNA derived from T cells, B-cell-depleted T cells, or PBMCs.

Original processing notes: Estimates of nucleated cell counts were drawn from the amplification of reference gene primers. TCRdb's table, derived via immunoSEQ multiplex PCR, lists solely in-frame clones and lacks some. V and J calls and clone size are copied from that table; D and trimming were computed from the DNA. This sample yields just over 650,000 clones, of which approximately 90% are seen a single time; around 0.3% belongs to the top ten. A single count supports this clone. Trimming took 1 base from V and 3 from J, leaving 12 bases between them. The CDR3 consists of 15 residues. Germline V CDR1 and CDR2: SEHNR, FQNEAQ (reference sequence).

This TCR was sampled from a young woman with acute or convalescent COVID-19. This rearrangement joins TRBV7-9 to TRBJ1-2; no definite D call. Sequenced sample: peripheral blood. The CDR3 bases are TGTGCCAGCAGCTTAGAGGGCCTAGCGGACTATGGCTACACCTTC. Its translation: CASSLEGLADYGYTF.